This TCR beta chain stems from a study of cytomegalovirus exposure and HLA in healthy donors. Study results and limitations: Researchers reported from a later analysis that most CMV-associated TCR beta chains appeared HLA-restricted.

Looked up from germline, CDR1 is SGHNT and CDR2 is YENEEA. This CDR3 has 16 residues. V shed 1 base, J shed 4 bases, and the junction held 4 bases outside the gene matches. Use of 60 Vbeta and 13 Jbeta primers characterized the PCR. The data were produced by immunoSEQ multiplex PCR, yet TCRdb's version contains in-frame clones alone and is incomplete. Of approximately 150,000 clones detected, approximately 71% appear once; the ten largest clones hold around 3.2%. This clone is a singleton in its sample. Its cognate antigen is unknown. The material sequenced was PBMCs. V gene TRBV11-3 combines with J gene TRBJ2-3; 11 bases map to TRBD1. The receptor's source is a man in his forties in good health and CMV-seronegative. This CDR3 is CASSLAPGQGADTQYF. The CDR3 DNA reads as TGTGCCAGCAGCTTAGCGCCGGGACAGGGGGCAGATACGCAGTATTTT.